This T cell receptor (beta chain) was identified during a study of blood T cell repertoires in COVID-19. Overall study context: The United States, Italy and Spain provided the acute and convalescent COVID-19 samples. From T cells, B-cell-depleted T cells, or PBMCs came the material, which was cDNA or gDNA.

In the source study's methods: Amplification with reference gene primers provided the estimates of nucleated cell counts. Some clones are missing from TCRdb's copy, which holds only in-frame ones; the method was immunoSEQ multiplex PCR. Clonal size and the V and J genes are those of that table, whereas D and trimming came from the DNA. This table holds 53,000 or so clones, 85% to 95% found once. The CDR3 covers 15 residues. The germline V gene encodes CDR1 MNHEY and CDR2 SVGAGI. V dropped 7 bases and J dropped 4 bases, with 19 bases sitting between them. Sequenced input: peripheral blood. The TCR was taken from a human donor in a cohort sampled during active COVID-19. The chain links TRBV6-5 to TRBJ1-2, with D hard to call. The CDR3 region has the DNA TGTGCCAGCACAAGCTTTCGGGTGAATCGCTATGGCTACACCTTC. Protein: CASTSFRVNRYGYTF.